One sample yielded the 21 T cell receptor beta chains listed below, sequenced in a study of blood T cell repertoires in COVID-19. TCRdb keeps only in-frame clones here, not all; method: immunoSEQ multiplex PCR. The sample gives more than 250,000 clones, approximately 90% of which show up once; 1.5% to 2% is in the top ten. Specimen: peripheral blood. These receptors all come from a woman between 25 and 40 years old with COVID-19, enrolled during active disease.

The rearrangement uses TRBV15 and TRBJ2-5; D perhaps matches TRBD2 (6 bases). Between the trimmed V and J ends, which lost 5 bases and 5 bases, there was a span of 18 bases. This CDR3 region has 15 residues. CDR1 is LNHNV and CDR2 is YYDKDF in the germline V gene (reference sequence). DNA of the CDR3: TGTGCCACCAGCGACGGAGGACGGGAGTTCGAGACCCAGTACTTC. It encodes CATSDGGREFETQYF.

The chain carries TRBV13 and TRBJ2-1; 8 nucleotides align to TRBD1. Trimming took 5 bases from V and 0 from J; bases not matched to a gene: 3. The CDR3 has 15 amino acids. Germline CDR1 and CDR2: PRHDT and FYEKMQ (reference sequence). CDR3 nucleotide sequence: TGTGCCAGCAGCCCAGGACAGGGCTCCTACAATGAGCAGTTCTTC. Translation gives CASSPGQGSYNEQFF.

V is TRBV7-2 and J is TRBJ2-3; TRBD2 aligns across 9 bases. The J segment lost 6 bases and the V segment lost 8 bases, leaving 9 bases of the junction unmatched. The CDR3 contains 14 residues. Per germline, CDR1 SGHTA and CDR2 FQGNSA. The CDR3: CASGLRGGHDTQYF. CDR3 nucleotides: TGTGCCAGCGGCCTGCGGGGGGGCCATGATACGCAGTATTTT.

V usage is TRBV27 and J usage is TRBJ2-5; 7 bases fit TRBD1. Germline V gene lookup returns CDR1 MNHEY and CDR2 SMNVEV (reference sequence). V shed 5 bases, J shed 5 bases, and the junction held 8 bases outside the gene matches. This CDR3 contains 14 residues. The CDR3 DNA reads as TGTGCCAGCAGTATTTACAGGGGAGACGAGACCCAGTACTTC. Translating it yields CASSIYRGDETQYF.

The chain uses TRBV10-3 and TRBJ1-1; no reliable D call. The CDR3 spans 13 residues. V lost 4 bases to trimming and J lost 0 bases, with 6 bases between them. Germline loops: CDR1 ENHRY, CDR2 SYGVKD. The CDR3 here is CAISVSLNTEAFF. DNA for the CDR3: TGTGCCATCAGTGTATCCCTGAACACTGAAGCTTTCTTT.

The chain has TRBV19 and TRBJ1-2, with a tentative D call TRBD1 (5 bases). This CDR3 region has 13 residues. Germline loops: CDR1 LNHDA, CDR2 SQIVND (reference sequence). V was cut by 4 bases and J by 1 base, with 7 bases left in between. The CDR3 loop is CASSKQVNYGYTF. The CDR3 DNA sequence: TGTGCCAGTAGTAAACAGGTTAACTATGGCTACACCTTC.

J is TRBJ2-7 and V is TRBV3-1 (or the pseudogene TRBV3-2), with 8 bases fitting TRBD2. The CDR3 contains 17 residues. Trimming at V came to 0 bases and at J to 0 bases, leaving 7 bases not matched to a gene. The V gene's germline CDR1 is LGHDT and CDR2 YNNKEL (reference sequence). Written as DNA, the CDR3 is TGTGCCAGCAGCCAAGAGAAGATAGCGGGGAGCTCCTACGAGCAGTACTTC. It encodes CASSQEKIAGSSYEQYF.

The J gene is TRBJ1-3, the V gene TRBV10-3; D gene uncertain. Germline V CDR1 and CDR2: ENHRY, SYGVKD. Trimming removed 4 bases from V and 0 bases from J, with 7 bases in between. This CDR3 is 14 amino acids long. The CDR3 nucleotides are TGTGCCATCAGTGCTCTAACCTCTGGAAACACCATATATTTT. Protein product: CAISALTSGNTIYF.

A single count supports this clone. The chain employs TRBV18 and TRBJ1-2, with 7 bases that match TRBD1. Germline CDR1 is KGHSH and CDR2 is LQKENI. There are 15 residues in the CDR3. V trimming: 2 bases; J trimming: 0 bases; junction bases outside the gene matches: 3. Here the CDR3 reads CASSPGQATNYGYTF. DNA for the CDR3: TGTGCCAGCTCACCAGGACAGGCAACTAACTATGGCTACACCTTC.

The chain is built from TRBV4-1 and TRBJ1-2; the D gene is possibly TRBD1 (5 bases). The CDR3 spans 15 residues. V was clipped by 1 base and J by 4 bases, with 13 bases between them. CDR1 and CDR2 from the germline V gene are MGHRA and YSYEKL. Here the CDR3 reads CASSQALGPSYGYTF. The CDR3 nucleotides are TGCGCCAGCAGCCAAGCGCTGGGGCCTTCCTATGGCTACACCTTC.

This clone has more than one count but fewer than ten. This sample includes further DNA sequences coding for the same CDR3. The V and J genes are TRBV6-5 and TRBJ2-1; D might be TRBD1 (6 bases). The V and J ends lost 4 bases and 10 bases respectively, with 11 bases between them. CDR3 length: 12 amino acids. Germline V gives CDR1 MNHEY, CDR2 SVGAGI. The CDR3 sequence is CASSSQGNEQFF. The CDR3 coding sequence is TGTGCCAGCAGTTCCCAGGGGAACGAGCAGTTCTTC.

The chain has TRBV3-1 (or the pseudogene TRBV3-2) and TRBJ1-2; D is possibly TRBD1 (6 bases). The CDR3 covers 14 residues. Germline V gives CDR1 LGHDT, CDR2 YNNKEL (reference sequence). Trimming took 3 bases from V and 2 from J, leaving 10 bases between them. CDR3 region: CASSHNDRNYGYTF. In DNA, the CDR3 is TGTGCCAGCAGCCACAATGACAGGAACTATGGCTACACCTTC.

The chain joins TRBV28 to TRBJ1-2; 10 bases line up with TRBD1. V shed 5 bases and J 4 bases; nucleotides not matched to a gene: 10. This CDR3 region has 16 residues. Per the germline V gene, CDR1 is MDHEN and CDR2 is SYDVKM. CDR3 coding DNA: TGTGCCAGCAGTATCTCACCGACAGGGGGCGGCTATGGCTACACCTTC. Encoded protein: CASSISPTGGGYGYTF.

This chain uses TRBV18 with TRBJ1-5, with 7 bases lining up with TRBD1. The CDR3 covers 13 residues. Germline CDR1 and CDR2: KGHSH and LQKENI. V trimming: 9 bases; J trimming: 4 bases; junction bases outside the gene matches: 6. The CDR3 bases are TGTGCCAGTTCCCGGGACAGTAATCAGCCCCAGCATTTT. Protein: CASSRDSNQPQHF.

The genes are TRBV19 and TRBJ1-1, with 7 bases matching TRBD1. CDR3 length equals 15 residues. Germline-derived CDR1 and CDR2 are LNHDA and SQIVND (reference sequence). V was clipped by 4 bases and J by 4 bases; unmatched bases: 9. For the CDR3, the DNA is TGTGCCAGTAGTAGCGTATCGACAGGGAGCACTGAAGCTTTCTTT. It is translated as CASSSVSTGSTEAFF. The full variable domain, rest sourced from reference TRBV19 and TRBJ1-1, is DGGITQSPKYLFRKEGQNVTLSCEQNLNHDAMYWYRQDPGQGLRLIYYSQIVNDFQKGDIAEGYSVSREKKESFPLTVTSAQKNPTAFYLCASSSVSTGSTEAFFGQGTRLTVV.

This chain links TRBV3-1 (or the pseudogene TRBV3-2) with TRBJ2-7; 7 bases fit TRBD2. The CDR3 has 13 residues. The V and J ends lost 6 bases and 2 bases, in that order; junction bases with no gene match: 4. The germline V gene encodes CDR1 LGHDT and CDR2 YNNKEL (reference sequence). CDR3 nucleotides: TGTGCCAGCAGTAGAGCGGGGCCCTACGAGCAGTACTTC. Encoded protein: CASSRAGPYEQYF.

The chain combines TRBV27 with TRBJ1-1, with TRBD1 matching 8 bases. Germline CDR1 and CDR2: MNHEY and SMNVEV (reference sequence). Trimming removed 8 bases from V and 10 bases from J; junction bases left unmatched: 9. The CDR3 spans 12 residues. DNA for the CDR3: TGTGCCAGCGGGGACCAGGGGGCTGGAGCTTTCTTT. Translated, it gives CASGDQGAGAFF.

This clone was picked up a small number of times. The chain links TRBV6-6 to TRBJ1-5, with D perhaps TRBD1 (6 bases). The germline gives CDR1 MNHNY, CDR2 SVGAGI (reference sequence). Between the trimmed V and J ends, which lost 4 bases and 6 bases, there was a span of 16 bases. The CDR3 is made up of 15 amino acids. CDR3 DNA sequence: TGTGCCAGCAGTTCCGGAGCCGAAGGGGGTCAGCCCCAGCATTTT. Protein product: CASSSGAEGGQPQHF.

This chain links TRBV15 with TRBJ2-5; a possible D gene is TRBD2 (6 bases). This CDR3 has 14 amino acids. V was clipped by 0 bases and J by 3 bases, with 8 bases between them. CDR1 and CDR2 (germline): LNHNV, YYDKDF (reference sequence). The CDR3 coding sequence is TGTGCCACCAGCAGAGATAGCGGCGAAGAGACCCAGTACTTC. The encoded protein is CATSRDSGEETQYF.

J is TRBJ1-6 and V is TRBV7-2; maybe TRBD1 (6 bases). In germline, CDR1 is SGHTA, CDR2 FQGNSA. The CDR3 sequence is 16 residues long. V was trimmed by 6 bases and J by 9 bases, leaving 21 bases between them. The CDR3 loop reads CASRPTPGDGGSPLHF. DNA for the CDR3: TGTGCCAGCAGACCAACACCAGGGGACGGTGGTTCACCCCTCCACTTT.

V is TRBV28 and J is TRBJ2-7; 8 nucleotides line up with TRBD2. The V gene's germline CDR1 is MDHEN and CDR2 SYDVKM. Trimming cost V 6 bases and J 3 bases; bases outside gene matches: 13. This CDR3 region has 16 residues. CDR3 residues: CASRPGGASVLYEQYV. The CDR3 DNA sequence: TGTGCCAGCAGACCCGGGGGGGCCTCGGTCCTCTACGAGCAGTACGTC.